A single sample gave rise to the 21 T cell receptor beta chains below, sequenced in a study of OX40 agonist ivuxolimab in advanced cancers. Library method: the immunoSEQ multiplex PCR assay. TCRdb stores this immuneACCESS table with in-frame sequences only. Part of the clones is absent; in the studies checked, under half of the shortfall reflects unresolved V genes, and no reason is known for the rest. This sample lists about 71,000 clones; approximately 78% were detected once. The ten largest make up over 4% of the sample. Material: CD4+ or CD8+ T cells sorted from blood, obtained in a trial of the OX40 agonist ivuxolimab. These receptor sequences come from an adult with an advanced solid tumor such as melanoma, head and neck, liver or kidney cancer.

This chain links TRBV7-8 with TRBJ1-2; D possibly corresponds to TRBD1 (5 bases). CDR3 size: 12 residues. Germline V gene sequence: CDR1 SGHVS, CDR2 FQNEAQ. V was shortened by 2 bases and J by 6 bases, with 7 bases between the two germline ends. CDR3 nucleotide sequence: TGTGCCAGCAGCTTATTGGGGGATGGCTACACCTTC. Its protein product is CASSLLGDGYTF.

The chain recombines TRBV19 with TRBJ2-2, with D unresolved. The V end lost 3 bases, the J end lost 4 bases, and 15 bases lay between the germline ends. From germline, CDR1 is LNHDA and CDR2 SQIVND (reference sequence). The CDR3 has 16 residues. The CDR3 DNA sequence: TGTGCCAGTAGTATGGTGATGTCAGCAACCACCGGGGAGCTGTTTTTT. This encodes CASSMVMSATTGELFF.

V gene TRBV6-5 combines with J gene TRBJ2-1; a possible D gene is TRBD1 (6 bases). V was cut by 6 bases and J by 1 base, with 13 bases left in between. Germline V gene sequence: CDR1 MNHEY, CDR2 SVGAGI. The CDR3 sequence is 15 residues long. The CDR3 sequence is CASRSTGKSYNEQFF. The CDR3 DNA follows: TGTGCCAGCAGAAGCACAGGGAAGTCCTACAATGAGCAGTTCTTC.

This chain uses TRBV21-1 with TRBJ2-7; the table gives TRBD1 as D, unverified against the DNA. TRBV21-1 represents a pseudogene. The CDR3 length is 18 residues. This CDR3 is CASSKDDGVGQSSYEQYF. CDR3 nucleotide sequence: TGTGCCAGCAGCAAAGACGATGGGGTGGGGCAGAGCTCCTACGAGCAGTACTTC.

The DNA of the CDR3 is TGTGCCAGCAGCTTACAAGCGGGTGGTGTTTTTGAGCAGTTCTTC. This gives the protein CASSLQAGGVFEQFF. The rearrangement links TRBV7-9 to TRBJ2-1, with D tentatively TRBD2 (6 bases). V lost 2 bases and J 9 bases, leaving 17 bases between the germline ends. This CDR3 has 15 amino acids. Germline V gene data show CDR1 as SEHNR and CDR2 as FQNEAQ (reference sequence).

The chain is built from TRBV25-1 and TRBJ2-3; 7 bases fit TRBD1. There are 16 residues in the CDR3. Trimming took 4 bases from V and 0 from J; bases not matched to a gene: 7. The germline gives CDR1 MGHDK, CDR2 SYGVNS. CDR3 bases: TGTGCCAGCAGTGCGGACAGGCTGTATAGCACAGATACGCAGTATTTT. The encoded protein is CASSADRLYSTDTQYF.

This clone was recorded only once. The chain combines TRBV4-3 with TRBJ2-5; D call uncertain. The germline V gene has CDR1 LGHNA and CDR2 YSLEER. The CDR3 spans 13 residues. V lost 3 bases and J 4 bases, leaving 9 bases between the germline ends. This CDR3 is CASSQSGSETQYF. CDR3 sequence (DNA): TGCGCCAGCAGCCAGAGTGGGTCAGAGACCCAGTACTTC.

This clone was counted only a few times. The rearrangement joins TRBV29-1 to TRBJ2-2; possible D gene TRBD2, 6 bases. CDR1 and CDR2 (germline): SQVTM, ANQGSEA. V was cut by 4 bases and J by 3 bases, with 12 bases left in between. The CDR3 covers 14 residues. The CDR3: CSVAGVLYTGELFF. CDR3 DNA sequence: TGCAGCGTTGCGGGGGTCTTGTACACCGGGGAGCTGTTTTTT.

Only one count was recorded for this clone. CDR3 in DNA: TGTGCCAGCACTTTTCAAGGGACAGGGGCTTTCCATGAGCAGTTCTTC. Residues: CASTFQGTGAFHEQFF. This chain links TRBV2 with TRBJ2-1, with 10 bases aligning to TRBD1. CDR1 SNHLY and CDR2 FYNNEI come from the germline V gene. CDR3 length equals 16 residues. The J segment lost 8 bases and the V segment lost 7 bases, leaving 14 bases of the junction unmatched.

The CDR3 sequence is CASSQEPRGTGDSGANVLTF. The CDR3 DNA reads as TGCGCCAGCAGCCAAGAGCCTAGAGGGACAGGGGACTCTGGGGCCAACGTCCTGACTTTC. The V call is TRBV4-3, the J call TRBJ2-6; 10 nucleotides match TRBD1. CDR1 is LGHNA, CDR2 YSLEER, per germline. V was pared by 0 bases and J by 0 bases, with 8 bases of the junction left unmatched. This CDR3 has 20 amino acids.

V and J are TRBV30 and TRBJ2-1; D call uncertain. This CDR3 region has 15 residues. Germline loops: CDR1 GTSNPN, CDR2 SVGIG (reference sequence). Trimming pared 2 bases from V and 4 bases from J, leaving 15 bases between. CDR3 DNA: TGTGCCTGGAGTTTACTGGGGTTCGTATACAATGAGCAGTTCTTC. It yields the protein CAWSLLGFVYNEQFF.

This clone occurred once. This chain connects TRBV4-3 to TRBJ2-3; 7 bases map to TRBD1. The CDR3 has 15 amino acids. Trimming at V came to 2 bases and at J to 5 bases, leaving 7 bases not matched to a gene. The germline V gene encodes CDR1 LGHNA and CDR2 YSLEER. CDR3 sequence: CASSQRTDREDTQYF. CDR3 nucleotides: TGCGCCAGCAGCCAACGCACAGACAGGGAAGATACGCAGTATTTT.

V and J are TRBV7-2 and TRBJ1-4, with D perhaps matching TRBD1 (5 bases). The CDR3 covers 13 residues. Germline-derived CDR1 and CDR2 are SGHTA and FQGNSA. V shed 11 bases and J shed 0 bases, with 10 bases lying between them. The CDR3 protein is CASRDATNEKLFF. The CDR3 DNA is TGTGCCTCGAGGGACGCAACTAATGAAAAACTGTTTTTT.

J is TRBJ1-5 and V is TRBV6-5, with a weak D call TRBD1 (6 bases). The V end was cut by 5 bases, the J end by 2 bases, with 13 bases between. Germline V gives CDR1 MNHEY, CDR2 SVGAGI. There are 15 residues in the CDR3. In nucleotides, the CDR3 is TGTGCCAGCAGTAAATCAGGGGTAGGCAATCAGCCCCAGCATTTT. This codes for CASSKSGVGNQPQHF.

This clone was detected a few times. The CDR3 is CASSPTGTYEQYF. Here the CDR3 DNA reads TGTGCCAGCAGCCCGACAGGAACCTACGAGCAGTACTTC. The J gene is TRBJ2-7, the V gene TRBV21-1; the tabulated D call, TRBD1, remains unverified against the DNA. TRBV21-1 is noted as a pseudogene. The length of the CDR3 is 13 residues.

The chain combines TRBV6-6 with TRBJ2-7; TRBD1 or TRBD2 may be the D gene (6 bases each). CDR3 length: 16 residues. CDR1 MNHNY and CDR2 SVGAGI come from the germline V gene (reference sequence). Trimming pared 0 bases from V and 2 bases from J, leaving 14 bases between. The CDR3 protein is CASSYSYGGRTYEQYF. DNA for the CDR3: TGTGCCAGCAGTTACTCGTACGGGGGCAGAACCTACGAGCAGTACTTC.

The chain links TRBV13 to TRBJ2-7; 9 bases are shared with TRBD1. After removal of 1 base from V and 2 bases from J, the junction contained 9 bases not matched to a gene. CDR1 is PRHDT and CDR2 is FYEKMQ in the germline V gene (reference sequence). This CDR3 is built from 17 residues. The CDR3 protein is CASSLVRTGENAYEQYF. In nucleotides, the CDR3 is TGTGCCAGCAGCTTAGTCCGGACAGGGGAGAACGCCTACGAGCAGTACTTC.

The gene calls are TRBV10-3 and TRBJ2-5, with 7 bases aligning to TRBD1. Per the germline V gene, CDR1 is ENHRY and CDR2 is SYGVKD. Unmatched junction bases numbered 8, after V lost 5 bases and J lost 5 bases. The CDR3 is 14 amino acids. In nucleotides, the CDR3 is TGTGCCATCAGTCCTACAGGGGTGGGCGAGACCCAGTACTTC. It yields the protein CAISPTGVGETQYF.

The rearrangement links TRBV4-2 to TRBJ2-1, with D possibly being TRBD2 (7 bases). Trimming stripped 5 bases from V and 6 bases from J, with 17 bases between. The CDR3 is made up of 15 amino acids. Germline V gene data show CDR1 as LGHNA and CDR2 as YNFKEQ. The CDR3 DNA reads TGTGCCAGCAGCACCTACGACCGGGGGGCCAATGAGCAGTTCTTC. It codes for CASSTYDRGANEQFF.

The chain has TRBV7-9 and TRBJ2-2; D tentatively reads TRBD1 or TRBD2 (5 bases each). V was trimmed by 2 bases and J by 7 bases, leaving 20 bases between them. CDR3 size: 17 residues. Germline V gene lookup returns CDR1 SEHNR and CDR2 FQNEAQ (reference sequence). The CDR3 region is CASSLKGPVHIHGELFF. The CDR3 DNA sequence: TGTGCCAGCAGCTTAAAGGGACCCGTTCATATTCACGGGGAGCTGTTTTTT.

The DNA for the CDR3 is TGTGCCAGCAGTTACAGACTAGCGGGAGTTGGGGAGACCCAGTACTTC. Its protein product is CASSYRLAGVGETQYF. The chain is built from TRBV6-5 and TRBJ2-5, with 12 positions matching TRBD2. The germline V gene has CDR1 MNHEY and CDR2 SVGAGI. Trimming cost V 2 bases and J 5 bases; bases outside gene matches: 6. The CDR3 loop spans 16 amino acids.